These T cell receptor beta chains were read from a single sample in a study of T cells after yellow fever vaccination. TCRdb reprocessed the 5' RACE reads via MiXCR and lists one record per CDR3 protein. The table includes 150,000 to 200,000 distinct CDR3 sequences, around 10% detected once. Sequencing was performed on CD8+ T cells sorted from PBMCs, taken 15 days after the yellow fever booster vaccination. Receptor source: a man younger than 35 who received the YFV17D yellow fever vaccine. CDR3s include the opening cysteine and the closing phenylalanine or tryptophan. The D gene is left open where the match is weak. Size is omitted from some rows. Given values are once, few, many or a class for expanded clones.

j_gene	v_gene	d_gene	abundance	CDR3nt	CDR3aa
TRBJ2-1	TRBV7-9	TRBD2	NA	TGTGCCAGCAGCACGGGACTAGCGGGGGCCTATGACAATGAGCAGTTCTTC	CASSTGLAGAYDNEQFF
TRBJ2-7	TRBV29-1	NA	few	TGCAGCGTGCTCGGGGGGACAGGCCCCTACGAGCAGTACTTC	CSVLGGTGPYEQYF
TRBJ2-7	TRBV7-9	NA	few	TGTGCCAGCAGCCCCGGGGGAGTCTACGAGCAGTACTTC	CASSPGGVYEQYF
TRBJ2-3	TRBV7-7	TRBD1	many	TGTGCTAGCAGCTTAAGGACAGGGGCAGATACGCAGTATTTT	CASSLRTGADTQYF
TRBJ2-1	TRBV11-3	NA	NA	TGTGCCAGCAGCACCCGACAGACCGCCGTGGACAATGAGCAGTTCTTC	CASSTRQTAVDNEQFF
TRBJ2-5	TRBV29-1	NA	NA	TGCAGCGTTGAAAGAGGGGCCGTGGGAGAGACCCAGTACTTC	CSVERGAVGETQYF
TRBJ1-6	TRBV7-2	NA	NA	TGTGCCAGCAGCGGGGGGACCGGGCGTGGTTCACCCCTCCACTTT	CASSGGTGRGSPLHF
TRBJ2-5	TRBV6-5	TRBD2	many	TGTGCCAGCAGTTCCCCCGGGGGGGAAGAGACCCAGTACTTC	CASSSPGGEETQYF
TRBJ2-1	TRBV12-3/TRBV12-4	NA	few	TGTGCCAGCAGTTTAGTTGCAAGCGAAACGTACGATGAGCAGTTCTTC	CASSLVASETYDEQFF
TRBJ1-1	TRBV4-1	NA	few	TGCGCCAGCAGCCTCGGGGCAGGTATGAACACTGAAGCTTTCTTT	CASSLGAGMNTEAFF
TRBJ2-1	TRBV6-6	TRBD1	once	TGTGCCAGCAGTTATGGGACAGGTATCGATGAGCAGTTCTTC	CASSYGTGIDEQFF
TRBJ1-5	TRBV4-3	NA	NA	TGCGCCAGCAGCCAAGATCATGGGAGCAATCAGCCCCAGCATTTT	CASSQDHGSNQPQHF
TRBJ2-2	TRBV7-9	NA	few	TGTGCCAGCAGCCCCCTGGTAGGGATCCGGGGGGAGCTGTTTTTT	CASSPLVGIRGELFF
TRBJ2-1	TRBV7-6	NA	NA	TGTGCCAGCAGCTTCGAATCAGATGAGCAGTTCTTC	CASSFESDEQFF
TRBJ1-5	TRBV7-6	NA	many	TGTGCCAGCAGCTTAGGGTCGGGTTATAGCAATCAGCCCCAGCATTTT	CASSLGSGYSNQPQHF
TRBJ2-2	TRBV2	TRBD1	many	TGTGCCAGCGTAACAGGGGCACTGAACACCGGGGAGCTGTTTTTT	CASVTGALNTGELFF
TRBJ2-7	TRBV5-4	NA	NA	TGTGCCAGCAACCCAACCACGGACGGAGAGCAGTACTTC	CASNPTTDGEQYF
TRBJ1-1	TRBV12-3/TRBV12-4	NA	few	TGTGCCAGCAGTCCCGCCGGGGGAGGGGTTACTGAAGCTTTCTTT	CASSPAGGGVTEAFF
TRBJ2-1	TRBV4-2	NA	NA	TGTGCCAGCAGCGAACCGGGACGGACCAATGAGCAGTTCTTC	CASSEPGRTNEQFF
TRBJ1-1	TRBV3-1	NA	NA	TGTGCCAGCAGCCTGGAGACAGGTACTGAAGCTTTCTTT	CASSLETGTEAFF
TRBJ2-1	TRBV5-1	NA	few	TGCGCCAGCAGCTCTGGCCTTGGCACCTCCTACAATGAGCAGTTCTTC	CASSSGLGTSYNEQFF
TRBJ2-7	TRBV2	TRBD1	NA	TGTGCCAGCAATGCAGGGGGAACCTACGAGCAGTACTTC	CASNAGGTYEQYF
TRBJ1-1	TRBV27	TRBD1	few	TGTGCCAGCAGTATCGGGACAGCCCTGAACACTGAAGCTTTCTTT	CASSIGTALNTEAFF
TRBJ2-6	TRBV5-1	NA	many	TGCGCCAGCAGTTTTCAGGGGTACGGGGCCAACGTCCTGACTTTC	CASSFQGYGANVLTF
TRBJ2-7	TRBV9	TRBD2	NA	TGTGCCAGCAGCGTGGACGCGGGGGGGGTCTCCTACGAGCAGTACTTC	CASSVDAGGVSYEQYF
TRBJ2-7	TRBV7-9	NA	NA	TGTGCCAGCGGGGCAGCTGGGTACGAGCAGTACTTC	CASGAAGYEQYF
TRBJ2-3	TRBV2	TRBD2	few	TGTGCCAGCAGTGAAGGCCTAGCGGGGGCAGATACGCAGTATTTT	CASSEGLAGADTQYF
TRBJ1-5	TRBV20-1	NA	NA	TGCAGTGCTAGAGGAGCTTATAGCAATCAGCCCCAGCATTTT	CSARGAYSNQPQHF
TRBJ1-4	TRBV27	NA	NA	TGTGCCAGCAGAGCCCTGGGAGGTGAAAAACTGTTTTTT	CASRALGGEKLFF
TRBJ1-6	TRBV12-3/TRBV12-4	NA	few	TGTGCCAGCAGTTTAATAGGACCAAATTCACCCCTCCACTTT	CASSLIGPNSPLHF
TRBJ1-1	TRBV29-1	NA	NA	TGCAGCGTTGAAGGTCTAGCAGGGAGGGCTGAAGCTTTCTTT	CSVEGLAGRAEAFF
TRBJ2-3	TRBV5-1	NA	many	TGCGCCAGCAGCTTGGACCCGGATACGCAGTATTTT	CASSLDPDTQYF
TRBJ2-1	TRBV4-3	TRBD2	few	TGCGCCAGCAGCCAAGACGGAGCGGGGGGCTACAATGAGCAGTTCTTC	CASSQDGAGGYNEQFF
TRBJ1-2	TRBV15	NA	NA	TGTGCCACCAGCAGAGATAGGGTGCATACCAGGGGCGGTGGCTACACCTTC	CATSRDRVHTRGGGYTF
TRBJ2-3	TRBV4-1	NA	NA	TGCGCCAGCAGCCAAGCAGGGAACCGGGCCACAGATACGCAGTATTTT	CASSQAGNRATDTQYF
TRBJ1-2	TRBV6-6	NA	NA	TGTGCCAGCAGACCCCCCCGGACGGACCCCATTACCTTC	CASRPPRTDPITF
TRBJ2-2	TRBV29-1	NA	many	TGCAGCGTTGGGGGGCAGGGAAAAACCGGGGAGCTGTTTTTT	CSVGGQGKTGELFF
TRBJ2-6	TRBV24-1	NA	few	TGTGCCACCAGTGATGGGCCTGGGGGCCCTGGGGCCAACGTCCTGACTTTC	CATSDGPGGPGANVLTF
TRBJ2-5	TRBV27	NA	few	TGTGCCAGCAGTTTATCGTTCGGGATCCAAGAGACCCAGTACTTC	CASSLSFGIQETQYF
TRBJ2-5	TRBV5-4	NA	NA	TGTGCCAGCAGCCAGGGGGGGGATCAAGAGACCCAGTACTTC	CASSQGGDQETQYF
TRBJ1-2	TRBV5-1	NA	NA	TGCGCCAGCAGCTTTGCAGATTTATATGGCTACACCTTC	CASSFADLYGYTF
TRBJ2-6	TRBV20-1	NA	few	TGCAGTGCCCCCGGACCTAGCTCTGGGGCCAACGTCCTGACTTTC	CSAPGPSSGANVLTF
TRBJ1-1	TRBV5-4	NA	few	TGTGCCAGCAGCTTGGCCAGAAGGGAAGTCACTGAAGCTTTCTTT	CASSLARREVTEAFF
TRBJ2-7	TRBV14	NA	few	TGTGCCAGCAGCCAAGTTGGGGGGCCTTCATCCTACGAGCAGTACTTC	CASSQVGGPSSYEQYF
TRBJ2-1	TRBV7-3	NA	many	TGTGCCAGCAGCTTCGAGGGGAATGAGCAGTTCTTC	CASSFEGNEQFF
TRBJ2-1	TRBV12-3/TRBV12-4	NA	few	TGTGCCAGCAGTCCCGACGAGGGGTACTCCTACAATGAGCAGTTCTTC	CASSPDEGYSYNEQFF
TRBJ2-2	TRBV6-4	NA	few	TGTGTCAGCAGTGAGAAGGGAGGTGGCGGGGAGCTGTTTTTT	CVSSEKGGGGELFF
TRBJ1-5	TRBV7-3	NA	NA	TGTGCCAGCAGCTTAACCCACTGGAGCAGATCGGGTCAGCCCCAGCATTTT	CASSLTHWSRSGQPQHF
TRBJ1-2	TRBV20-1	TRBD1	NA	TGCAGTGCAAGGACAGGGGCTGGCTACACCTTC	CSARTGAGYTF
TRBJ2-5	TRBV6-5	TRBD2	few	TGTGCCAGCAGCCATATGACTAGCGGGGGGCTTAAAGAGACCCAGTACTTC	CASSHMTSGGLKETQYF
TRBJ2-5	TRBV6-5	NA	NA	TGTGCCAGCAGTTTCATCGCGGGGAGGGGGGTCGCCCAGTACTTC	CASSFIAGRGVAQYF
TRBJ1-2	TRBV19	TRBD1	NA	TGTGCCAGTAGTCTGGGGACAGGGGAACTTTATGGCTACACCTTC	CASSLGTGELYGYTF
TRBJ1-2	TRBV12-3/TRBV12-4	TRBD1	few	TGTGCCAGCAGCCTGGACAGGGCCTTCTATGGCTACACCTTC	CASSLDRAFYGYTF
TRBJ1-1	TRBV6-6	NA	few	TGTGCCAGCAGCCCCCGGACAGAAATGAACACTGAAGCTTTCTTT	CASSPRTEMNTEAFF
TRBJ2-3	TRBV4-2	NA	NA	TGTGCCAGCAGCGTCACTACAGGGTATGACGCAGATACGCAGTATTTT	CASSVTTGYDADTQYF
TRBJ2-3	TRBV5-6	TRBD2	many	TGTGCCAGCAGCCCGAGGGCGGGACTAGCGGCCACAGATACGCAGTATTTT	CASSPRAGLAATDTQYF
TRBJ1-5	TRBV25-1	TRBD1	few	TGTGCCAGCAGTGAATGGTTAAGGGGACAGGGAAACAATCAGCCCCAGCATTTT	CASSEWLRGQGNNQPQHF
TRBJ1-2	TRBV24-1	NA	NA	TGTGCCACCAGTGATAAGGACGGATATGGCTACACCTTC	CATSDKDGYGYTF
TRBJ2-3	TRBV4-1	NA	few	TGCGCCAGCAGCCAAGGCAGTAGGTCGACGGATACGCAGTATTTT	CASSQGSRSTDTQYF